Each of the 23 T cell receptor beta chains below was sequenced from the same sample in a study of vaccination and CD4 T cells after COVID-19. These receptors' targets are unknown. The treatment denotes: roughly ten-day PBMC culture with coronavirus spike peptide pools or control peptides (ViraFEST assay). The Oncomine TCR Beta short-read assay was applied to DNA of cultured CD4+ T cells. TCRdb called the PCR reads again in MiXCR, with one record for every CDR3 protein. The data hold tens of thousands of distinct CDR3 sequences, with around 50% observed a single time. The material sequenced was CD4+ T cells from blood, cultured in vitro, taken before SARS-CoV-2 vaccination. The receptors stem from a human donor who received a COVID-19 vaccine.

The gene calls are TRBV15 and TRBJ1-5, with D uncertain. Per the germline V gene, CDR1 is LNHNV and CDR2 is YYDKDF (reference sequence). V was cut by 5 bases and J by 4 bases, with 9 bases left in between. The CDR3 sequence is 13 residues long. The CDR3 coding sequence is TGTGCCACCAGCCTCGATCTTAATCAGCCCCAGCATTTT. As protein: CATSLDLNQPQHF.

This clonotype is a singleton in its sample. The chain links TRBV12-3 or TRBV12-4 to TRBJ2-7; 7 positions match TRBD2. This CDR3 contains 15 residues. Trimming at V came to 4 bases and at J to 1 base, leaving 7 bases not matched to a gene. CDR3 in amino acids: CASSSSRTRSYEQYF. The CDR3 DNA is TGTGCCAGCAGTTCCTCCCGGACTAGGTCCTACGAGCAGTACTTC.

This clonotype was observed a handful of times. This rearrangement joins TRBV30 to TRBJ1-2; D not resolved. Trimming removed 1 base from V and 0 bases from J, with 6 bases in between. Germline V gene data show CDR1 as GTSNPN and CDR2 as SVGIG (reference sequence). This CDR3 has 13 residues. CDR3 sequence (DNA): TGTGCCTGGAGTGAAGAACCTAACTATGGCTACACCTTC. Translated, it gives CAWSEEPNYGYTF.

The V gene is TRBV5-4, the J gene TRBJ2-3; 13 nucleotides match TRBD2. V dropped 3 bases and J dropped 4; count of bases not matched to a gene: 11. CDR1 SGHNT and CDR2 YYREEE come from the germline V gene (reference sequence). The CDR3 has 18 amino acids. The CDR3 region has the DNA TGTGCCAGCAGCTGGACTAGCGGGGGAGCCAAGGATCCAGATACGCAGTATTTT. It specifies CASSWTSGGAKDPDTQYF.

This clonotype has a handful of counts. The CDR3 reads CSARSKGRTNYGYTF. For the CDR3, the DNA is TGCAGTGCTAGATCAAAGGGCAGGACGAACTATGGCTACACCTTC. V and J are TRBV20-1 and TRBJ1-2; D is unresolved. The V gene's germline CDR1 is DFQATT and CDR2 SNEGSKA (reference sequence). V was trimmed by 2 bases and J by 2 bases, leaving 15 bases between them. The CDR3 length is 15 residues.

This chain links TRBV7-2 with TRBJ1-3, with D possibly TRBD1 on 6 matching bases. The CDR3 has 16 residues. With 2 bases removed from V and 3 bases from J, the gap between germline ends came to 14 bases. In germline, CDR1 is SGHTA, CDR2 FQGNSA. Here the CDR3 reads CASSLIGGALGNTIYF. In nucleotides, the CDR3 is TGTGCCAGCAGCTTAATTGGGGGGGCGCTTGGAAACACCATATATTTT. The full variable domain, in which reference TRBV7-2 and TRBJ1-3 provide the parts outside the CDR3, is GAGVSQSPSNKVTEKGKDVELRCDPISGHTALYWYRQSLGQGLEFLIYFQGNSAPDKSGLPSDRFSAERTGGSVSTLTIQRTQQEDSAVYLCASSLIGGALGNTIYFGEGSWLTVV.

The chain has TRBV6-1 and TRBJ2-5; 9 bases line up with TRBD1. The CDR3 sequence is 14 residues long. After removal of 5 bases from V and 5 bases from J, the junction contained 6 bases not matched to a gene. Germline V gives CDR1 MNHNS, CDR2 SASEGT. For the CDR3, the DNA is TGTGCCAGCAGTCGTGGACAGGGGACGGAGACCCAGTACTTC. Translation: CASSRGQGTETQYF.

The CDR3 coding sequence is TGTGCCAGCAGCCCTAGGACAGGGCCGGAGACCCAGTACTTC. It specifies CASSPRTGPETQYF. The chain has TRBV7-9 and TRBJ2-5; TRBD1 matches 8 bases. CDR1 is SEHNR, CDR2 FQNEAQ, per germline (reference sequence). CDR3 length: 14 amino acids. Trimming cost V 5 bases and J 5 bases; bases outside gene matches: 7.

A few counts support this clonotype. The rearrangement joins TRBV6-1 to TRBJ2-7; tentative D call: TRBD2 (6 bases). CDR1 is MNHNS, CDR2 SASEGT, per germline. Trimming pared 4 bases from V and 7 bases from J, leaving 20 bases between. The CDR3 is made up of 15 amino acids. CDR3 amino acids: CASSARDGRWREQYF. The CDR3 bases are TGTGCCAGCAGTGCTCGGGACGGGAGATGGAGAGAGCAGTACTTC.

The gene calls are TRBV5-4 and TRBJ1-3; 8 bases fit TRBD1. V was pared by 1 base and J by 2 bases, with 2 bases of the junction left unmatched. The CDR3 runs 15 residues. Germline V lookup: CDR1 SGHNT, CDR2 YYREEE (reference sequence). The CDR3 is CASSLSGGTGNTIYF. The CDR3 nucleotides read TGTGCCAGCAGCTTGTCAGGGGGCACTGGAAACACCATATATTTT.

This chain joins TRBV20-1 and TRBJ2-3; unclear D gene. The germline V gene encodes CDR1 DFQATT and CDR2 SNEGSKA (reference sequence). V was pared by 3 bases and J by 5 bases, with 12 bases between. This CDR3 has 13 residues. The CDR3 sequence: CSASSAGGDTQYF. The DNA of the CDR3 is TGCAGTGCTAGTTCGGCCGGCGGAGATACGCAGTATTTT.

This clonotype appeared a few times. This chain joins TRBV6-1 and TRBJ1-6; D not certain. CDR1 is MNHNS and CDR2 is SASEGT in the germline V gene. Trimming cost V 8 bases and J 2 bases, with 10 bases left between them. The CDR3 runs 14 residues. CDR3 bases: TGTGCCAGCGGAGATAGTCCCTATAATTCACCCCTCCACTTT. It codes for CASGDSPYNSPLHF.

This clonotype was seen only a few times. V is TRBV6-1 and J is TRBJ2-7; TRBD1 agrees at 8 bases. The germline CDR1 and CDR2 sequences are MNHNS and SASEGT. The trim removed 6 bases at V and 0 bases at J, leaving 4 bases unmatched. This CDR3 has 14 amino acids. Here the CDR3 reads CASRPTGVSYEQYF. The CDR3 DNA reads TGTGCCAGCAGACCGACAGGGGTCTCCTACGAGCAGTACTTC.

This clonotype showed up just a few times. V gene TRBV24-1 combines with J gene TRBJ2-7; 12 bases align to TRBD2. The CDR3 covers 16 residues. CDR1 and CDR2 (germline): KGHDR, SFDVKD. Germline trimming cut 7 bases from V and 6 bases from J; bases unmatched to any gene: 12. CDR3: CATSEGLAGGRVEQYF. CDR3 DNA sequence: TGTGCCACCAGCGAGGGGCTAGCGGGGGGGCGGGTCGAGCAGTACTTC.

This clonotype was detected only a few times. The chain employs TRBV6-1 and TRBJ2-1, with no clear D. The CDR3 sequence is 13 residues long. The germline V and J ends were trimmed by 4 bases and 4 bases, with 8 bases remaining between them. Germline V CDR1 and CDR2: MNHNS, SASEGT. CDR3 sequence reads: CASSGDAYNEQFF. Written as DNA, the CDR3 is TGTGCCAGCAGTGGAGACGCTTACAATGAGCAGTTCTTC.

This chain links TRBV21-1 with TRBJ2-2; the D call of TRBD1 is as the table states it, not checked on the DNA. TRBV21-1 is a pseudogene. There are 15 residues in the CDR3. CDR3 in DNA: TGTGCCAGCAGCAAAGCGCGGGGCGACGGCGGGGAGCTGTTTTTT. Translating gives CASSKARGDGGELFF.

This clonotype occurred a few times. The rearrangement uses TRBV7-9 and TRBJ1-2, with D hard to call. The CDR3 is 14 residues long. V lost 1 base and J 3 bases, leaving 9 bases between the germline ends. The V gene's germline CDR1 is SEHNR and CDR2 FQNEAQ (reference sequence). The CDR3 bases are TGTGCCAGCAGCTTAGGACGGATACACTATGGCTACACCTTC. It specifies CASSLGRIHYGYTF.

The genes are TRBV19 and TRBJ2-2; D gene uncertain. The CDR3 is 15 amino acids. Germline loops: CDR1 LNHDA, CDR2 SQIVND (reference sequence). V shed 5 bases and J shed 6 bases, with 16 bases lying between them. The CDR3 sequence is CASSLQTFRAGELFF. CDR3 sequence (DNA): TGTGCCAGTAGTCTCCAGACATTCCGGGCCGGGGAGCTGTTTTTT. Drawing the rest from reference TRBV19 and TRBJ2-2, the complete variable domain is DGGITQSPKYLFRKEGQNVTLSCEQNLNHDAMYWYRQDPGQGLRLIYYSQIVNDFQKGDIAEGYSVSREKKESFPLTVTSAQKNPTAFYLCASSLQTFRAGELFFGEGSRLTVL.

The chain combines TRBV19 with TRBJ1-1, with 7 bases aligning to TRBD1. This CDR3 has 15 amino acids. Looked up from germline, CDR1 is LNHDA and CDR2 is SQIVND (reference sequence). Unmatched junction bases numbered 2, after V lost 1 base and J lost 0 bases. The CDR3 loop reads CASSIGGTVNTEAFF. CDR3 nucleotide sequence: TGTGCCAGTAGTATAGGAGGGACAGTGAACACTGAAGCTTTCTTT.

The chain combines TRBV20-1 with TRBJ1-1, with 9 bases aligning to TRBD1. J gave up 2 bases and V 3 bases, and 7 bases lay outside the gene matches. The CDR3 covers 15 residues. CDR1 and CDR2 from the germline V gene are DFQATT and SNEGSKA (reference sequence). The DNA of the CDR3 is TGCAGTGCTAGTGGGGACAGGGTAACTAACACTGAAGCTTTCTTT. Protein product: CSASGDRVTNTEAFF.

This clonotype was seen only a few times. This chain connects TRBV5-1 to TRBJ1-2; D is uncertain. This CDR3 has 14 residues. Germline lookup yields CDR1 SGHRS and CDR2 YFSETQ. V was clipped by 2 bases and J by 6 bases, with 14 bases between them. The CDR3 is CASSLGRGLDGYTF. The CDR3 DNA reads TGCGCCAGCAGCTTAGGAAGAGGGCTGGATGGCTACACCTTC.

The chain has TRBV7-9 and TRBJ1-2; D is unclear. CDR1 is SEHNR, CDR2 FQNEAQ, per germline (reference sequence). V shed 7 bases and J shed 10 bases, with 22 bases lying between them. The CDR3 extends over 14 amino acids. The CDR3, as DNA: TGTGCCAGCACCGGGAGATTCGGTCGGGGTGTCTACACCTTC. Amino acids: CASTGRFGRGVYTF.

Turning to this clonotype: The junction and the germline gene differ at one end; a read error may be behind it. The J gene is TRBJ2-6, the V gene TRBV19; 9 positions match TRBD2. The CDR3 has 18 amino acids. Looked up from germline, CDR1 is LNHDA and CDR2 is SQIVND (reference sequence). The CDR3 reads CASSEESGGSSGANVLTF. The CDR3 nucleotides are TGCGCCAGTAGTGAGGAGAGCGGGGGGAGCTCTGGGGCCAACGTCCTGACTTTC. The entire variable domain, with the rest obtained from reference TRBV19 and TRBJ2-6, is as follows: DGGITQSPKYLFRKEGQNVTLSCEQNLNHDAMYWYRQDPGQGLRLIYYSQIVNDFQKGDIAEGYSVSREKKESFPLTVTSAQKNPTAFYLCASSEESGGSSGANVLTFGAGSRLTVL.